Presented here are 23 T cell receptor beta chains from one specimen sequenced in a study of T cell responses to AZD1222 COVID-19 vaccine. TCRdb's copy holds only in-frame clones and misses some; the assay was immunoSEQ multiplex PCR. The sample comprises around 87,000 clones, approximately 91% of which are singletons, and approximately 21% rests with the top ten. The material was peripheral blood, obtained on day 0 of AZD1222 vaccination. These TCRs come from an adult in good health.

V and J are TRBV5-4 and TRBJ2-7; 8 nucleotides line up with TRBD1. Germline CDR1 is SGHNT and CDR2 is YYREEE (reference sequence). This CDR3 spans 15 amino acids. J gave up 4 bases and V 1 base, and 7 bases lay outside the gene matches. The CDR3 loop reads CASSLNHRGTYEQYF. CDR3 nucleotide sequence: TGTGCCAGCAGCTTGAATCACAGGGGGACATACGAGCAGTACTTC.

The chain is built from TRBV6-1 and TRBJ2-7, with unresolved D. V was trimmed by 0 bases and J by 2 bases, leaving 8 bases between them. CDR3 size: 14 residues. The germline V gene has CDR1 MNHNS and CDR2 SASEGT. CDR3 residues: CASSEAGPAYEQYF. Written as DNA, the CDR3 is TGTGCCAGCAGTGAAGCAGGACCAGCCTACGAGCAGTACTTC.

The chain couples TRBV28 to TRBJ1-5; D uncertain. CDR3 length equals 16 residues. CDR1 is MDHEN and CDR2 is SYDVKM in the germline V gene. V lost 1 base, J lost 0 bases, and 10 bases lay in between. CDR3 sequence reads: CASSLLGMPSNQPQHF. The CDR3 nucleotides read TGTGCCAGCAGTTTATTAGGAATGCCTAGCAATCAGCCCCAGCATTTT.

This chain links TRBV18 with TRBJ1-6, with a weak D call TRBD1 (6 bases). Germline CDR1 and CDR2: KGHSH and LQKENI. This CDR3 spans 16 amino acids. V was pared by 6 bases and J by 9 bases, with 21 bases between. The CDR3 nucleotides read TGTGCCAGCTCGACGGGGGAAGGGGGTGAGGGTTCACCCCTCCACTTT. This translates into CASSTGEGGEGSPLHF.

DNA for the CDR3: TGTGCCAGCAGTGAATGGGGCACTGAAGCTTTCTTT. Translating it yields CASSEWGTEAFF. This rearrangement joins TRBV6-1 to TRBJ1-1; D not resolved. V dropped 2 bases and J dropped 4 bases, with 5 bases sitting between them. The germline gives CDR1 MNHNS, CDR2 SASEGT. The CDR3 loop spans 12 amino acids.

The CDR3: CASSPGPGRGNTEAFF. The CDR3 DNA reads as TGCGCCAGCAGCCCAGGGCCGGGGAGGGGGAACACTGAAGCTTTCTTT. The genes are TRBV4-3 and TRBJ1-1; TRBD1 might be the D (5 bases). This CDR3 has 16 residues. Germline V lookup: CDR1 LGHNA, CDR2 YSLEER. The V and J ends lost 4 bases and 1 base respectively, with 16 bases between them.

The rearrangement uses TRBV19 and TRBJ1-2; TRBD1 agrees at 7 bases. From germline, CDR1 is LNHDA and CDR2 SQIVND (reference sequence). CDR3 length equals 14 residues. V dropped 1 base and J dropped 4; count of bases not matched to a gene: 3. The CDR3 DNA follows: TGTGCCAGTAGTATAGGGACAGGAAGCTATGGCTACACCTTC. Its protein is CASSIGTGSYGYTF.

The J gene is TRBJ1-1, the V gene TRBV11-1; no firm D call. CDR3 length: 13 amino acids. Trimming cost V 1 base and J 4 bases, with 7 bases left between them. Germline CDR1 SGHAT, CDR2 FQDESV (reference sequence). CDR3 nucleotides: TGTGCCAGCAGCTTAGGGAGTTTCACTGAAGCTTTCTTT. It codes for CASSLGSFTEAFF.

The chain is built from TRBV5-5 and TRBJ2-7; 8 bases agree with TRBD1. CDR1 is SGHKS, CDR2 YYEKEE, per germline (reference sequence). J lost 1 base, V lost 3 bases, and 9 bases had no gene match. This CDR3 is 16 amino acids long. The CDR3 region has the DNA TGTGCCAGCAGCTACCAAATTCAGGGGGCTTCCTACGAGCAGTACTTC. It translates to CASSYQIQGASYEQYF. The complete variable domain, with remaining parts taken from reference TRBV5-5 and TRBJ2-7, reads DAGVTQSPTHLIKTRGQQVTLRCSPISGHKSVSWYQQVLGQGPQFIFQYYEKEERGRGNFPDRFSARQFPNYSSELNVNALLLGDSALYLCASSYQIQGASYEQYFGPGTRLTVT.

This clone came up once. This chain connects TRBV7-2 to TRBJ1-2; 11 nucleotides align to TRBD1. V shed 5 bases, J shed 4 bases, and the junction held 9 bases outside the gene matches. This CDR3 has 16 residues. Germline assignment: CDR1 SGHTA and CDR2 FQGNSA. DNA for the CDR3: TGTGCCAGCAGCCTAAACTCCGGGACAGGGGGCTATGGCTACACCTTC. Its translation: CASSLNSGTGGYGYTF.

The sample holds a few counts of this clone. A junction end diverges from the germline sequence, so it may reflect a read error. This chain connects TRBV24-1 to TRBJ2-1, with TRBD1 as a possible D gene (6 bases). CDR1 KGHDR and CDR2 SFDVKD come from the germline V gene. The CDR3 runs to 16 residues. CDR3 DNA sequence: TGTGCCACCAGTGATCCAAGACAGGCCTCCAACAATGAGCAGTTCTTC. Protein: CATSDPRQASNNEQFF.

The chain has TRBV18 and TRBJ1-1; 7 bases align to TRBD1. The ends lost 3 bases at V and 4 bases at J; junction bases unmatched: 5. This CDR3 contains 14 residues. CDR1 and CDR2 from the germline V gene are KGHSH and LQKENI. Here the CDR3 reads CASSPKGASTEAFF. DNA of the CDR3: TGTGCCAGCTCACCGAAGGGGGCTAGCACTGAAGCTTTCTTT.

This chain links TRBV27 with TRBJ2-7; no definite D call. Germline loops: CDR1 MNHEY, CDR2 SMNVEV (reference sequence). This CDR3 contains 13 residues. Trimming removed 2 bases from V and 5 bases from J, with 10 bases in between. The CDR3 is CASSLTGKNEQYF. CDR3 coding DNA: TGTGCCAGCAGTTTAACTGGAAAGAACGAGCAGTACTTC.

V gene TRBV18 combines with J gene TRBJ1-2, with TRBD1 matching over 8 bases. Trimming removed 0 bases from V and 8 bases from J; junction bases left unmatched: 8. The CDR3 length is 15 residues. CDR1 is KGHSH, CDR2 LQKENI, per germline. The CDR3 DNA reads as TGTGCCAGCTCACCACCGACAGGGGCCGTGGGCGGCTACACCTTC. Translating it yields CASSPPTGAVGGYTF. Based on the CDR3 plus reference TRBV18 and TRBJ1-2, the full variable domain is NAGVMQNPRHLVRRRGQEARLRCSPMKGHSHVYWYRQLPEEGLKFMVYLQKENIIDESGMPKERFSAEFPKEGPSILRIQQVVRGDSAAYFCASSPPTGAVGGYTFGSGTRLTVV.

The chain employs TRBV2 and TRBJ2-2; D perhaps matches TRBD1 (7 bases). V lost 10 bases to trimming and J lost 0 bases, with 12 bases between them. The CDR3 contains 14 residues. The germline V gene encodes CDR1 SNHLY and CDR2 FYNNEI. The CDR3 protein is CATRGVANTGELFF. DNA of the CDR3: TGTGCCACCAGGGGGGTCGCGAACACCGGGGAGCTGTTTTTT.

This clone was found once. This CDR3 reads CASSPPIYGTQYF. CDR3 sequence (DNA): TGTGCCAGCAGCCCCCCTATTTACGGGACCCAGTACTTC. The chain couples TRBV4-2 to TRBJ2-5; no definite D call. CDR1 is LGHNA and CDR2 is YNFKEQ in the germline V gene. CDR3 length: 13 residues. Trimming shortened V by 4 bases and J by 7 bases, and 13 bases separated the two germline ends.

The chain joins TRBV18 to TRBJ1-5, with D tentatively TRBD1 (6 bases). The V end was cut by 3 bases, the J end by 3 bases, with 12 bases between. Germline CDR1 KGHSH, CDR2 LQKENI. The CDR3 sequence is 15 residues long. The CDR3 protein is CASSPIRGNNQPQHF. The DNA for the CDR3 is TGTGCCAGCTCACCGATCAGGGGAAACAATCAGCCCCAGCATTTT.

The genes are TRBV5-8 and TRBJ1-5; 8 nucleotides agree with TRBD1. This CDR3 comprises 15 residues. Germline CDR1 SGHTS, CDR2 YDEGEE. V shed 0 bases and J 4 bases; nucleotides not matched to a gene: 3. CDR3 residues: CASSLDRGDNQPQHF. The CDR3 nucleotides read TGTGCCAGCAGCTTGGACAGGGGGGATAATCAGCCCCAGCATTTT.

The rearrangement uses TRBV18 and TRBJ2-2, with TRBD2 as a possible D gene (6 bases). Germline V CDR1 and CDR2: KGHSH, LQKENI. The CDR3 has 19 residues. The V end lost 3 bases, the J end lost 1 base, and 21 bases lay between the germline ends. The chain's CDR3 is CASSPFTRTRGKNTGELFF. In DNA form, the CDR3 reads TGTGCCAGCTCACCGTTTACTAGAACACGGGGGAAGAACACCGGGGAGCTGTTTTTT.

V usage is TRBV19 and J usage is TRBJ1-5; TRBD1 aligns across 9 bases. CDR1 is LNHDA, CDR2 SQIVND, per germline (reference sequence). Unmatched junction bases numbered 3, after V lost 1 base and J lost 2 bases. This CDR3 has 16 amino acids. The DNA for the CDR3 is TGTGCCAGTAGTATAGCGACAGGGGGTGGCAATCAGCCCCAGCATTTT. Its protein product is CASSIATGGGNQPQHF.

The gene calls are TRBV5-1 and TRBJ2-3; TRBD1 matches at 10 bases. Germline trimming cut 4 bases from V and 4 bases from J; bases unmatched to any gene: 0. Germline V lookup: CDR1 SGHRS, CDR2 YFSETQ. The CDR3 has 13 residues. The CDR3 DNA is TGCGCCAGCAGCGGGACAGGGGCAGATACGCAGTATTTT. Translated: CASSGTGADTQYF.

This clone was detected a few times. The chain employs TRBV9 and TRBJ1-6; 7 positions agree with TRBD1. The ends lost 4 bases at V and 4 bases at J; junction bases unmatched: 5. The CDR3 is 15 residues long. The germline V gene encodes CDR1 SGDLS and CDR2 YYNGEE. The CDR3 region is CASSPGTEYNSPLHF. CDR3 DNA: TGTGCCAGCAGCCCCGGGACAGAGTATAATTCACCCCTCCACTTT.

V is TRBV4-1 and J is TRBJ1-5; D is undetermined. Germline loops: CDR1 MGHRA, CDR2 YSYEKL. With 1 base removed from V and 0 bases from J, the gap between germline ends came to 7 bases. The CDR3 has 15 amino acids. CDR3 bases: TGCGCCAGCAGCCAAGGTTCAGCTAGCAATCAGCCCCAGCATTTT. It codes for CASSQGSASNQPQHF.